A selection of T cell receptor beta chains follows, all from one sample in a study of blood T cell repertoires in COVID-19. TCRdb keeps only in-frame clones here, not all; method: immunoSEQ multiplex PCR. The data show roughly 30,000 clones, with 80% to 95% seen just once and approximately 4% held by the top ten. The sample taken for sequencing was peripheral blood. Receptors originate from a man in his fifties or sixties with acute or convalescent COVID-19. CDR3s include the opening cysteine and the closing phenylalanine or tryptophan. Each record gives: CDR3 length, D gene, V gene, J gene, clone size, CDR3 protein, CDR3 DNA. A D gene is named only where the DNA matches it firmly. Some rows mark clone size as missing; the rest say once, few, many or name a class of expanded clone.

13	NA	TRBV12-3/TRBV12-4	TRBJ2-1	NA	CASSYRRSNEQFF	TGTGCCAGCAGTTATAGGAGATCCAATGAGCAGTTCTTC
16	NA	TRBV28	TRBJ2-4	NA	CASSFGGVTSQNIQYF	TGTGCCAGCAGTTTCGGTGGGGTGACTAGTCAAAACATTCAGTACTTC
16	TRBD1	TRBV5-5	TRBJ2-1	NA	CASSFNQGQAYNEQFF	TGTGCCAGCAGCTTTAATCAGGGACAGGCGTACAATGAGCAGTTCTTC
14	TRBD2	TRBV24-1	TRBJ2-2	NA	CATAREVSTGELFF	TGTGCCACCGCGCGGGAGGTATCCACCGGGGAGCTGTTTTTT
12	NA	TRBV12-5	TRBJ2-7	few	CASGRTVREQYF	TGTGCTAGTGGTCGGACAGTGAGGGAGCAGTACTTC
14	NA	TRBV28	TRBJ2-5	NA	CASSRDLGVETQYF	TGTGCCAGCAGTCGGGACTTAGGGGTCGAGACCCAGTACTTC
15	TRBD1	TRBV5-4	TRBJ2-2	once	CASSLTGVEAGELFF	TGTGCCAGCAGCTTGACAGGGGTAGAGGCCGGGGAGCTGTTTTTT
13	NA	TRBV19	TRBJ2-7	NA	CASHQAGAYEQYF	TGTGCCAGTCACCAAGCAGGGGCCTACGAGCAGTACTTC
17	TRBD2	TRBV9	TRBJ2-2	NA	CASSVAGLAGNTGELFF	TGTGCCAGCAGCGTAGCGGGACTAGCGGGAAACACCGGGGAGCTGTTTTTT
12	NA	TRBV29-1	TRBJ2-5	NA	CSVEKRRETQYF	TGCAGCGTCGAAAAAAGGAGGGAGACCCAGTACTTC
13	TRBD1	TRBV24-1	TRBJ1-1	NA	CATGAGQGTEAFF	TGTGCCACCGGCGCGGGACAGGGCACTGAAGCTTTCTTT
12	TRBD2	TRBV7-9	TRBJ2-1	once	CASSLGLAEQFF	TGTGCCAGCAGCTTAGGACTAGCCGAGCAGTTCTTC
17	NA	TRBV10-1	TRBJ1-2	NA	CASSGPNSGRFLYGYTF	TGCGCCAGCAGTGGGCCTAACAGCGGAAGGTTCCTCTATGGCTACACCTTC
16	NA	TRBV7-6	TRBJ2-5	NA	CASSPFPTSTEETQYF	TGTGCCAGCAGCCCCTTTCCTACTAGCACCGAAGAGACCCAGTACTTC
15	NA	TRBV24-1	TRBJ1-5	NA	CATSGGTVSNQPQHF	TGTGCCACCAGTGGGGGGACTGTCAGCAATCAGCCCCAGCATTTT
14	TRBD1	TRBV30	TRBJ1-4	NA	CAWSPPSGGEKLFF	TGTGCCTGGAGTCCCCCTTCAGGGGGTGAAAAACTGTTTTTT
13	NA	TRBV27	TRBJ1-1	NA	CASSSRRGTEAFF	TGTGCCAGCAGTTCCAGGCGGGGGACTGAAGCTTTCTTT
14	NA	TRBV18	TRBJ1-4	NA	CASLRDRGGEKLFF	TGTGCCAGCCTGCGGGACCGAGGCGGTGAAAAACTGTTTTTT
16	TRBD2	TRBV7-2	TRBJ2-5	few	CASSLGLAGAIETQYF	TGTGCCAGCAGCTTAGGACTAGCGGGAGCAATAGAGACCCAGTACTTC
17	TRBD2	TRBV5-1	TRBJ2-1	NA	CASAFFLRTSGSNEQFF	TGCGCCAGCGCCTTTTTTCTTCGGACTAGCGGGAGTAATGAGCAGTTCTTC
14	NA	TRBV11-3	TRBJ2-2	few	CATRGRVRTGELFF	TGTGCCACGAGGGGGAGGGTACGCACCGGGGAGCTGTTTTTT
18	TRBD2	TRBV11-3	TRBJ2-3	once	CASRLRLAPALDTDTQYF	TGTGCCAGCAGATTAAGACTAGCGCCAGCCTTGGACACAGATACGCAGTATTTT
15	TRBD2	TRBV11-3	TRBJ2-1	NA	CASSLGLAGRREQFF	TGTGCCAGCAGCTTAGGGCTAGCGGGACGTCGTGAGCAGTTCTTC
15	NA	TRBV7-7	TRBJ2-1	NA	CASSLGAGATNEQFF	TGTGCTAGCAGCTTAGGGGCTGGCGCTACCAATGAGCAGTTCTTC
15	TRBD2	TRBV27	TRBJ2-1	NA	CASRLGLAGIGEQFF	TGTGCCAGCAGGCTGGGACTAGCGGGAATTGGTGAGCAGTTCTTC
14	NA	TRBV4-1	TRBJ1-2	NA	CASSQGLKTPGYTF	TGCGCCAGCAGCCAAGGACTTAAGACCCCAGGCTACACCTTC
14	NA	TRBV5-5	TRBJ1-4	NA	CASSLRELDEKLFF	TGTGCCAGCAGCTTAAGGGAGCTTGATGAAAAACTGTTTTTT
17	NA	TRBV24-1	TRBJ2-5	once	CATSDLPGASGGETQYF	TGTGCCACCAGTGATTTACCGGGGGCTAGCGGAGGGGAGACCCAGTACTTC
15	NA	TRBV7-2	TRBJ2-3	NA	CASSLSGQNTDTQYF	TGTGCCAGCAGCTTGTCCGGACAGAACACAGATACGCAGTATTTT
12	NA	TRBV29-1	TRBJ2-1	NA	CSVEDWRDEQFF	TGCAGCGTTGAAGATTGGAGGGACGAGCAGTTCTTC
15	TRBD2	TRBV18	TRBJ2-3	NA	CASSGREASTDTQYF	TGTGCCAGCTCTGGGCGGGAGGCCAGCACAGATACGCAGTATTTT
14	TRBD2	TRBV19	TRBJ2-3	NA	CASTTSGSTDTQYF	TGTGCCAGTACAACTAGCGGGAGCACAGATACGCAGTATTTT
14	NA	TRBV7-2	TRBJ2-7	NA	CASSARGGYYEQYF	TGTGCCAGCAGCGCCCGAGGCGGATACTACGAGCAGTACTTC
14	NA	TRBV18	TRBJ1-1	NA	CASSPLGGDTEAFF	TGTGCCAGCTCACCCCTCGGGGGGGACACTGAAGCTTTCTTT
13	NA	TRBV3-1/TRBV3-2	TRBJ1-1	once	CASSPRLDTEAFF	TGTGCCAGCAGCCCCAGATTGGACACTGAAGCTTTCTTT
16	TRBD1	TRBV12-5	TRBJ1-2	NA	CASGLVTDRVGYGYTF	TGTGCTAGTGGTTTGGTAACCGACAGGGTGGGCTATGGCTACACCTTC
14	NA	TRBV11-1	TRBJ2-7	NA	CASSSQGHAYEQYF	TGTGCCAGCAGCTCGCAAGGACATGCCTACGAGCAGTACTTC
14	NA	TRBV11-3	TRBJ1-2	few	CASSLEGQAGGYTF	TGTGCCAGCAGCTTAGAGGGCCAGGCCGGTGGCTACACCTTC
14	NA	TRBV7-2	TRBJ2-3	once	CASSLVGAPDTQYF	TGTGCCAGCAGCTTGGTAGGGGCACCGGATACGCAGTATTTT
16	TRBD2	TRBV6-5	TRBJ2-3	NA	CASSYSPGGRGDTQYF	TGTGCCAGCAGTTACTCACCGGGAGGGAGGGGAGATACGCAGTATTTT
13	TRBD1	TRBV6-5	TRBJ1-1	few	CASSHPGGTEAFF	TGTGCCAGCAGTCACCCAGGGGGCACTGAAGCTTTCTTT
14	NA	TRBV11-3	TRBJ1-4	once	CASSFSGPGEKLFF	TGTGCCAGCAGCTTTTCAGGGCCCGGTGAAAAACTGTTTTTT
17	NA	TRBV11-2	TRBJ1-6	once	CASSLFTQWELYSPLHF	TGTGCCAGCAGCTTATTTACCCAGTGGGAGCTATATTCACCCCTCCACTTT
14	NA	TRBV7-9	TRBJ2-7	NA	CASSSPTTSYEQYF	TGTGCCAGCAGCTCTCCTACTACCTCCTACGAGCAGTACTTC
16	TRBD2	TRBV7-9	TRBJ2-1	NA	CASSSLEREAYALRFF	TGTGCCAGCAGCTCCCTAGAGCGGGAGGCTTACGCCCTGCGGTTCTTC
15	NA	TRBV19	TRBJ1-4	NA	CASSSREETNEKLFF	TGTGCCAGTAGCTCGAGAGAGGAAACTAATGAAAAACTGTTTTTT
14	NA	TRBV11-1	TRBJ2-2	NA	CASSLSVNTGELFF	TGTGCCAGCAGCCTTTCAGTAAACACCGGGGAGCTGTTTTTT
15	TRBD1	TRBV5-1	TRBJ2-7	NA	CASSSPGQGAYEQYF	TGCGCCAGCAGCTCGCCGGGACAGGGGGCCTACGAGCAGTACTTC
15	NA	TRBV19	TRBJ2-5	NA	CASSIGPGVLQTQYF	TGTGCCAGTAGTATAGGGCCAGGGGTCCTTCAGACCCAGTACTTC
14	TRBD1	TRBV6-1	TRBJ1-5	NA	CASSESGQGQPQHF	TGTGCCAGCAGTGAATCGGGACAGGGACAGCCCCAGCATTTT
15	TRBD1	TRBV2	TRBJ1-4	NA	CASSHDRGPNEKLFF	TGTGCCAGCAGCCACGACAGGGGGCCTAATGAAAAACTGTTTTTT
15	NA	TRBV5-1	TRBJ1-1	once	CASSGGGTSRTEAFF	TGCGCCAGCAGCGGTGGGGGCACATCGCGAACTGAAGCTTTCTTT
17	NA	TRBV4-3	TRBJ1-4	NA	CASSQDLFAWSDEKLFF	TGCGCCAGCAGCCAAGATCTGTTCGCTTGGAGCGACGAAAAACTGTTTTTT
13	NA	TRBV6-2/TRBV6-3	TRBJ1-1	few	CASSYSGQHEAFF	TGTGCCAGCAGTTACTCCGGACAGCATGAAGCTTTCTTT